A single sample is the source of the 10 T cell receptor beta chains below, sequenced in a study of T cells expressing NK-cell markers. No DNA is given; TCRdb re-called the 5' RACE reads and lists each CDR3 protein once. The sample totals more than 250,000 distinct CDR3 sequences. The sequenced material came from blood T cells: a sorted CD56 or NKG2C T cell subset, CD4+ or CD8+ T cells, or bulk PBMC T cells (not recorded which). The receptor set was obtained from a young man in good health.

The chain uses TRBV10-3 and TRBJ2-1; TCRdb indicates TRBD2, and absent DNA this call remains unverified. The CDR3 runs to 18 residues. Germline CDR1 ENHRY, CDR2 SYGVKD. The CDR3 here is CAISESVRLGTSGNEQFF.

The chain carries TRBV25-1 and TRBJ2-1; TCRdb indicates TRBD2, and absent DNA this call remains unverified. Germline assignment: CDR1 MGHDK and CDR2 SYGVNS. The CDR3 loop spans 15 amino acids. The CDR3 spells CASSEGPSSYNEQFF. Together with reference TRBV25-1 and TRBJ2-1, the CDR3 gives the full variable domain: EADIYQTPRYLVIGTGKKITLECSQTMGHDKMYWYQQDPGMELHLIHYSYGVNSTEKGDLSSESTVSRIRTEHFPLTLESARPSHTSQYLCASSEGPSSYNEQFFGPGTRLTVL.

The chain is built from TRBV12-3 or TRBV12-4 and TRBJ1-5. This CDR3 has 12 residues. The CDR3 sequence is CASSGRAQPQHF.

The chain is built from TRBV7-9 and TRBJ2-7; without DNA, the TCRdb call of TRBD2 cannot be checked. CDR1 SEHNR and CDR2 FQNEAQ come from the germline V gene (reference sequence). The CDR3 covers 19 residues. The CDR3 loop is CASSGPGTSGSPSSYEQYF. The whole variable domain, filled in from reference TRBV7-9 and TRBJ2-7, reads DTGVSQNPRHKITKRGQNVTFRCDPISEHNRLYWYRQTLGQGPEFLTYFQNEAQLEKSRLLSDRFSAERPKGSFSTLEIQRTEQGDSAMYLCASSGPGTSGSPSSYEQYFGPGTRLTVT.

The chain joins TRBV6-1 to TRBJ1-2; lacking DNA, the TRBD1 call made by TCRdb goes unchecked. CDR3 length equals 14 residues. The V gene's germline CDR1 is MNHNS and CDR2 SASEGT. CDR3 amino acids: CASSGTGNNYGYTF.

The chain has TRBV20-1 and TRBJ2-1; TCRdb reports TRBD1, a call that lacks DNA to check it against. The CDR3 is made up of 14 amino acids. Germline V CDR1 and CDR2: DFQATT, SNEGSKA (reference sequence). CDR3 loop: CSARYQGYNNEQFF.

V gene TRBV6-5 combines with J gene TRBJ2-3. This CDR3 has 14 residues. Germline lookup yields CDR1 MNHEY and CDR2 SVGAGI. The CDR3 loop is CASSYSRSSDTQYF.

The gene calls are TRBV12-3 or TRBV12-4 and TRBJ2-1; TCRdb indicates TRBD1, and absent DNA this call remains unverified. This CDR3 is 15 amino acids long. The CDR3: CASSLLSGASNEQFF.

This chain joins TRBV20-1 and TRBJ2-2; TCRdb gives TRBD2 as the D gene, but with no DNA this cannot be confirmed. Germline V gene lookup returns CDR1 DFQATT and CDR2 SNEGSKA (reference sequence). The CDR3 consists of 15 residues. The chain's CDR3 is CSARGTSTLTGELFF.

The V and J genes are TRBV18 and TRBJ1-1. CDR3 length: 16 amino acids. Germline V CDR1 and CDR2: KGHSH, LQKENI. The CDR3 is CASSPGTAAGGTEAFF.